This passage covers 3 T cell receptor beta chains from one sample sequenced in a study of early T cells in non-severe SARS-CoV-2 infection. MiXCR, applied by TCRdb to the 5' RACE reads, yields one record per CDR3 protein. The sample yields about 27,000 distinct CDR3 sequences, 4% to 5% seen once. The sequenced sample was whole blood. The receptors here all came from an adult who was a healthcare worker with PCR-confirmed SARS-CoV-2 infection or an uninfected control (not recorded which).

This clonotype was detected many times. This chain joins TRBV6-5 and TRBJ1-2, with D unresolved. V lost 6 bases, J lost 6 bases, and 17 bases lay in between. Germline values: CDR1 MNHEY, CDR2 SVGAGI. The CDR3 is made up of 14 amino acids. CDR3 coding DNA: TGTGCCAGCAGATGGCCGGGCCCCCAAAATGGCTACACCTTC. It specifies CASRWPGPQNGYTF.

This clonotype was detected many times. The chain employs TRBV29-1 and TRBJ2-3; 10 positions agree with TRBD1. Germline V gene data show CDR1 as SQVTM and CDR2 as ANQGSEA. This CDR3 region has 12 residues. J lost 5 bases, V lost 4 bases, and 0 bases had no gene match. In DNA, the CDR3 is TGCAGCGTTGGGGACAGGGGAGATACGCAGTATTTT. Its translation is CSVGDRGDTQYF.

This clonotype showed up just a few times. This chain connects TRBV20-1 to TRBJ2-1; no reliable D call. V gave up 3 bases and J gave up 6 bases, with 6 bases separating them. Germline CDR1 and CDR2: DFQATT and SNEGSKA (reference sequence). This CDR3 has 11 residues. CDR3: CSARASNEQFF. DNA for the CDR3: TGCAGTGCTAGGGCGTCCAATGAGCAGTTCTTC.